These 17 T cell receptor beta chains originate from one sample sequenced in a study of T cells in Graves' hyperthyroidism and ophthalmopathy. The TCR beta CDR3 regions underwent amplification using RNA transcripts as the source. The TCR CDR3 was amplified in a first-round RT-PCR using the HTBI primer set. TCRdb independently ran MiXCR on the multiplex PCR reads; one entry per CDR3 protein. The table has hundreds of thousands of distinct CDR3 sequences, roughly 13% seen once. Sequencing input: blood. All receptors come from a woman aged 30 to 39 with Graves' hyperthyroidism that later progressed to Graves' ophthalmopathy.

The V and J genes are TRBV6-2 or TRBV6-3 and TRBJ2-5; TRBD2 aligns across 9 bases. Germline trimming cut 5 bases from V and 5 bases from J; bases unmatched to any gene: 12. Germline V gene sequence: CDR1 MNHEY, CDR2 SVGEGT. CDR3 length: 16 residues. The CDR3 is CASSPPGLASRETQYF. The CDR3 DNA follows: TGTGCCAGCAGTCCCCCAGGACTAGCGAGTCGGGAGACCCAGTACTTC.

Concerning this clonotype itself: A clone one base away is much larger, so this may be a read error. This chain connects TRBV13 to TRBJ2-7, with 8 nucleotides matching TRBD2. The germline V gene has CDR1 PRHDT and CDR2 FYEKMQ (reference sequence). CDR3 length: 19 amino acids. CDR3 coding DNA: TGTGCCTGCAGCTTTGCGGGCCCCTGGGTTAGCGGGGTCAAGCGCGAGCAGTACTTC. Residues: CACSFAGPWVSGVKREQYF.

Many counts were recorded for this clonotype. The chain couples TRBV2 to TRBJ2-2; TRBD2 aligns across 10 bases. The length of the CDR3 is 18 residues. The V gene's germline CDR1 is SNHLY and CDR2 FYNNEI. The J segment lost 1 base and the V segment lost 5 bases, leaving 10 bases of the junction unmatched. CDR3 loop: CASSPSGSGRGNTGELFF. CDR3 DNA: TGTGCCAGCAGTCCCTCGGGGAGCGGGAGGGGGAACACCGGGGAGCTGTTTTTT.

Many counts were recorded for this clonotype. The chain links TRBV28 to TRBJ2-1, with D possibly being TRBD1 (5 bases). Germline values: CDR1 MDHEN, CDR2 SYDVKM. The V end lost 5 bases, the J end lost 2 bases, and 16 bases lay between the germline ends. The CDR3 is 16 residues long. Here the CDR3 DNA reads TGTGCCAGCAGTCCTATAGGGGTCAGGGCCTACAATGAGCAGTTCTTC. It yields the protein CASSPIGVRAYNEQFF.

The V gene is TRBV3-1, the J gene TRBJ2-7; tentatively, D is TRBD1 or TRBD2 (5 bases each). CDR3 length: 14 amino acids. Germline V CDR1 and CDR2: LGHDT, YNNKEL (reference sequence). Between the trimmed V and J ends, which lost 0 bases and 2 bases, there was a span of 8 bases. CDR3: CASSQEGVPYEQYF. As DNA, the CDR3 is TGTGCCAGCAGCCAAGAGGGGGTACCCTACGAGCAGTACTTC.

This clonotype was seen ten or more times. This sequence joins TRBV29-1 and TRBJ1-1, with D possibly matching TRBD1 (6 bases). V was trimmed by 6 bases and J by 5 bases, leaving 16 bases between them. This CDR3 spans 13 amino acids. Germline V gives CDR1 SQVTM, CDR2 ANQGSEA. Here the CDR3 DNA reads TGCAGCGTCACTAGCACCACAGGGACTGAAGCTTTCTTT. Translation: CSVTSTTGTEAFF.

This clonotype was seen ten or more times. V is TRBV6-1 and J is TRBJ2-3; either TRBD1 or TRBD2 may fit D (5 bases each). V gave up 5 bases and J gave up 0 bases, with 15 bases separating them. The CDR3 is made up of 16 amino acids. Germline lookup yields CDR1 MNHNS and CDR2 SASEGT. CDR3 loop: CASSYLGRASTDTQYF. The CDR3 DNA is TGTGCCAGCAGTTACCTGGGACGGGCTAGCACAGATACGCAGTATTTT.

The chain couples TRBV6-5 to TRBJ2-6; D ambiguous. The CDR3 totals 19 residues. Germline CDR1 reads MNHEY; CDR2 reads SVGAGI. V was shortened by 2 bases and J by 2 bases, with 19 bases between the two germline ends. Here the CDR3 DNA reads TGTGCCAGCAGTTACCGAGGCCTGGGCCGACTTCCTGGGGCCAACGTCCTGACTTTC. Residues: CASSYRGLGRLPGANVLTF.

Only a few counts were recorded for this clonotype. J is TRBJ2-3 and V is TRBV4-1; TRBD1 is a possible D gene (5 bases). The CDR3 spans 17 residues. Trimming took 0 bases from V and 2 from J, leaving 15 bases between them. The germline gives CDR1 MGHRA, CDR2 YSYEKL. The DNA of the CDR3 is TGCGCCAGCAGCCAAGAGCGCACAGGTTTCTCCACAGATACGCAGTATTTT. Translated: CASSQERTGFSTDTQYF.

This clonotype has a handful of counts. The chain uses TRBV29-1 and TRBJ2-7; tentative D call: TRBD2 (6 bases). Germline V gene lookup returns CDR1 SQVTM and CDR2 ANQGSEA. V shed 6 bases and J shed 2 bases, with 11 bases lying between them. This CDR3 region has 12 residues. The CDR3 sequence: CSVRRGAYEQYF. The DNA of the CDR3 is TGCAGCGTGCGGCGGGGTGCCTACGAGCAGTACTTC.

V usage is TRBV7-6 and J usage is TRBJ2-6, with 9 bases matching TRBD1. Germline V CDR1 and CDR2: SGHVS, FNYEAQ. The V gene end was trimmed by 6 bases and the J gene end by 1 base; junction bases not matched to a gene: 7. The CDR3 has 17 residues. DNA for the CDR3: TGTGCCAGCAGTTTCCGGGACAGGGATTCTGGGGCCAACGTCCTGACTTTC. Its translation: CASSFRDRDSGANVLTF.

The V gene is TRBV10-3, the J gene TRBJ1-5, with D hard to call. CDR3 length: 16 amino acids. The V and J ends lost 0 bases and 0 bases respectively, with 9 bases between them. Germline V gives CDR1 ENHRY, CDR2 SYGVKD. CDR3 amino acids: CAISESRTVSNQPQHF. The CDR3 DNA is TGTGCCATCAGTGAGTCCAGGACGGTTAGCAATCAGCCCCAGCATTTT.

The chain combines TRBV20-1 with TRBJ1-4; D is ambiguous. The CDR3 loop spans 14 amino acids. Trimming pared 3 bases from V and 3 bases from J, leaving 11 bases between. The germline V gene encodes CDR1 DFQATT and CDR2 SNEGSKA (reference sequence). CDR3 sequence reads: CSASMGGSNEKLFF. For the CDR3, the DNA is TGCAGTGCTAGTATGGGTGGGTCTAATGAAAAACTGTTTTTT.

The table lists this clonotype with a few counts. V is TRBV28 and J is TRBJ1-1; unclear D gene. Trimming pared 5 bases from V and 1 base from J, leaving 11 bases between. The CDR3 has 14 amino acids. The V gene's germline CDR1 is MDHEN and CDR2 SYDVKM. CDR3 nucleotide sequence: TGTGCCAGCAGTCCCGCACCGTCGAACACTGAAGCTTTCTTT. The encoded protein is CASSPAPSNTEAFF.

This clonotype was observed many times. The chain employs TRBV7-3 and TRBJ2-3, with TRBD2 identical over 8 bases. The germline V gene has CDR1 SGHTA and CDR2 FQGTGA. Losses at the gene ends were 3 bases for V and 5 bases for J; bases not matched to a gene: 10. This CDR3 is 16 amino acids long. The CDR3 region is CASSFTSGPGGDTQYF. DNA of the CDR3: TGTGCCAGCAGCTTTACTAGCGGACCTGGAGGAGATACGCAGTATTTT.

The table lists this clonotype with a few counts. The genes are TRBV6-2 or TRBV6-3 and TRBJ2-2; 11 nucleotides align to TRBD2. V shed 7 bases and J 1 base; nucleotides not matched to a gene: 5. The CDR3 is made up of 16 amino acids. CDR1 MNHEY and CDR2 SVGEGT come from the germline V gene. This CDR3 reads CASTWGTSGNTGELFF. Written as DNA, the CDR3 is TGTGCCAGCACCTGGGGGACTAGCGGGAACACCGGGGAGCTGTTTTTT.

CDR3 nucleotide sequence: TGTGCCAGCAGTTACTGGCGGGAGCTGCTGGGCGAGCAGTACTTC. This translates into CASSYWRELLGEQYF. The rearrangement links TRBV6-2 or TRBV6-3 to TRBJ2-7; 7 positions agree with TRBD2. Germline V CDR1 and CDR2: MNHEY, SVGEGT. The CDR3 is made up of 15 amino acids. Unmatched junction bases numbered 9, after V lost 1 base and J lost 6 bases.